These 16 T cell receptor beta chains were sequenced from one sample in a study of T cell responses to AZD1222 COVID-19 vaccine. Clones were sequenced by immunoSEQ multiplex PCR, and TCRdb holds only the in-frame ones, with some missing. This repertoire shows fewer than 35,000 clones, about nine tenths found once; its top ten account for about 41%. Material: peripheral blood, obtained on day 0 of AZD1222 vaccination. The receptor source for this set is an adult in good health.

This clone was found once. The genes are TRBV12-3 or TRBV12-4 and TRBJ1-2; D is unresolved. The CDR3 totals 13 residues. The ends were cut back, 7 bases at V and 8 bases at J, with 17 bases in the middle. The CDR3 reads CASKNQNWEGYTF. The CDR3 coding sequence is TGTGCCAGCAAGAATCAGAACTGGGAAGGCTACACCTTC.

This clone has only one observation. The chain combines TRBV30 with TRBJ1-4; possible D gene TRBD1, 5 bases. V dropped 5 bases and J dropped 2 bases, with 21 bases sitting between them. Germline V gives CDR1 GTSNPN, CDR2 SVGIG (reference sequence). CDR3 length equals 17 residues. The CDR3 nucleotides read TGTGCCTGGGAGGGGCCCCCGGGGCAGGAGACTAATGAAAAACTGTTTTTT. Its translation: CAWEGPPGQETNEKLFF.

This chain joins TRBV5-4 and TRBJ1-1; D not certain. Germline CDR1 and CDR2: SGHNT and YYREEE (reference sequence). The length of the CDR3 is 14 residues. Trimming removed 4 bases from V and 6 bases from J, with 16 bases in between. CDR3 nucleotide sequence: TGTGCCAGCAGCCCGGACCTTGGGAGGGCTGAAGCTTTCTTT. Protein: CASSPDLGRAEAFF.

The chain joins TRBV25-1 to TRBJ1-2; TRBD1 matches at 10 bases. Trimming took 10 bases from V and 7 from J; bases not matched to a gene: 6. Germline CDR1 is MGHDK and CDR2 is SYGVNS. The CDR3 is made up of 12 amino acids. CDR3 DNA sequence: TGTGCCACCCGACAGGGGGCGTTTGGCTACACCTTC. This sequence encodes CATRQGAFGYTF.

The chain combines TRBV20-1 with TRBJ2-7, with D unclear. The V end lost 0 bases, the J end lost 6 bases, and 3 bases lay between the germline ends. The CDR3 loop spans 10 amino acids. Germline values: CDR1 DFQATT, CDR2 SNEGSKA (reference sequence). CDR3 loop: CSARDREQYF. Here the CDR3 DNA reads TGCAGTGCTAGAGATCGCGAGCAGTACTTC.

This chain joins TRBV11-2 and TRBJ1-1, with TRBD1 matching over 7 bases. Germline CDR1 reads SGHAT; CDR2 reads FQNNGV. V gave up 6 bases and J gave up 4 bases; unmatched junction bases: 8. This CDR3 region has 14 residues. The CDR3 protein is CASSGGQTITEAFF. The CDR3 DNA follows: TGTGCCAGCAGTGGGGGACAGACTATCACTGAAGCTTTCTTT.

The CDR3 is CATSDPSAPYNEQFF. CDR3 bases: TGTGCCACCAGTGATCCTAGCGCACCCTACAATGAGCAGTTCTTC. J is TRBJ2-1 and V is TRBV24-1, with a possible D match to TRBD2 (6 bases). The CDR3 has 15 residues. Germline lookup yields CDR1 KGHDR and CDR2 SFDVKD. The V end was cut by 3 bases, the J end by 2 bases, with 10 bases between.

V and J are TRBV4-3 and TRBJ1-5; D is unclear. CDR1 and CDR2 (germline): LGHNA, YSLEER. Trimming left V 0 bases short and J 4 bases short, with 10 bases between. The CDR3 length is 15 residues. The CDR3 here is CASSQDWAPNQPQHF. DNA for the CDR3: TGCGCCAGCAGCCAAGATTGGGCACCGAATCAGCCCCAGCATTTT.

V is TRBV11-2 and J is TRBJ1-2; weak D call: TRBD1 (6 bases). The V gene lost 5 bases and the J gene lost 8 bases, with 9 bases spanning the gap. The CDR3 loop spans 11 amino acids. Germline V gene lookup returns CDR1 SGHAT and CDR2 FQNNGV. CDR3 bases: TGTGCCAGCAGCCCGGACAGAGGCTACACCTTC. As protein: CASSPDRGYTF.

This chain connects TRBV10-1 to TRBJ1-5, with TRBD1 identical over 7 bases. The CDR3 has 13 residues. Trimming at V came to 5 bases and at J to 2 bases, leaving 0 bases not matched to a gene. Germline-derived CDR1 and CDR2 are WNHNN and SYGVQD (reference sequence). Here the CDR3 reads CASSQGGNQPQHF. The CDR3 DNA reads TGCGCCAGCAGTCAGGGGGGCAATCAGCCCCAGCATTTT.

V and J are TRBV5-6 and TRBJ2-3, with 9 bases aligning to TRBD2. The CDR3 spans 16 residues. From germline, CDR1 is SGHDT and CDR2 YYEEEE. The V gene end was trimmed by 1 base and the J gene end by 4 bases; junction bases not matched to a gene: 7. DNA of the CDR3: TGTGCCAGCAGCTTGATCGGGCGGGGGGGCCCAGATACGCAGTATTTT. This encodes CASSLIGRGGPDTQYF.

This chain connects TRBV19 to TRBJ2-7, with 11 bases matching TRBD1. V shed 5 bases and J 2 bases; nucleotides not matched to a gene: 8. This CDR3 spans 16 amino acids. Germline CDR1 LNHDA, CDR2 SQIVND (reference sequence). CDR3 sequence: CASSLRGQGVTYEQYF. The CDR3 DNA follows: TGTGCCAGTAGTTTGAGGGGACAGGGGGTTACCTACGAGCAGTACTTC.

Turning to this clone: Other DNA sequences in this specimen translate into the identical CDR3. The chain joins TRBV19 to TRBJ1-1, with 7 bases identical to TRBD1. There are 13 residues in the CDR3. V lost 3 bases, J lost 8 bases, and 6 bases stayed unmatched. CDR1 and CDR2 (germline): LNHDA, SQIVND (reference sequence). The CDR3 coding sequence is TGTGCCAGTAGTATCGACAGGGCTGGGGAAGCTTTCTTT. It specifies CASSIDRAGEAFF.

The rearrangement links TRBV6-5 to TRBJ1-4; D remains ambiguous. Per germline, CDR1 MNHEY and CDR2 SVGAGI. With 0 bases removed from V and 8 bases from J, the gap between germline ends came to 13 bases. The CDR3 runs to 15 residues. The CDR3 nucleotides are TGTGCCAGCAGTTACTCGACTGACTTGAGGGAAAAACTGTTTTTT. It codes for CASSYSTDLREKLFF.

The chain employs TRBV6-5 and TRBJ1-6, with 8 bases lining up with TRBD1. The CDR3 is 12 residues long. Germline V gene data show CDR1 as MNHEY and CDR2 as SVGAGI. After removal of 6 bases from V and 13 bases from J, the junction contained 5 bases not matched to a gene. In DNA form, the CDR3 reads TGTGCCAGCAGCCGGGACAGGCGGCCCCTCCACTTT. Translation: CASSRDRRPLHF.

The rearrangement uses TRBV4-3 and TRBJ1-2, with 8 bases identical to TRBD1. Germline CDR1 and CDR2: LGHNA and YSLEER. The CDR3 consists of 15 residues. V was clipped by 1 base and J by 8 bases; unmatched bases: 9. DNA for the CDR3: TGCGCCAGCAGCCAAGTCGGACAGGGAACAGGAGGCTACACCTTC. This codes for CASSQVGQGTGGYTF.